This note documents a single T cell receptor (beta chain) sequence. The data are from a study of CD8+ T cells in alopecia areata. This CDR3 has 14 amino acids. V was clipped by 2 bases and J by 2 bases, with 9 bases between them. Per the germline V gene, CDR1 is KGHSH and CDR2 is LQKENI. Peripheral blood, together with lesional scalp punch biopsies, was collected from alopecia areata patients. Reverse transcribed after extraction, RNA yielded cDNA as the sequencing template. Sequencing used immunoSEQ multiplex PCR; TCRdb keeps in-frame clones, though not all of them. This table has under 70,000 clones, around 96% appearing once.

The clonotype comes from a human donor with alopecia areata. The sequencing used CD8+ T cells sorted from blood, collected at week 0. The chain has TRBV18 and TRBJ1-2; D possibly corresponds to TRBD1 (6 bases). The CDR3 loop is CASSPIQGNYGYTF. The CDR3 DNA follows: TGTGCCAGCTCACCAATCCAGGGGAACTATGGCTACACCTTC.